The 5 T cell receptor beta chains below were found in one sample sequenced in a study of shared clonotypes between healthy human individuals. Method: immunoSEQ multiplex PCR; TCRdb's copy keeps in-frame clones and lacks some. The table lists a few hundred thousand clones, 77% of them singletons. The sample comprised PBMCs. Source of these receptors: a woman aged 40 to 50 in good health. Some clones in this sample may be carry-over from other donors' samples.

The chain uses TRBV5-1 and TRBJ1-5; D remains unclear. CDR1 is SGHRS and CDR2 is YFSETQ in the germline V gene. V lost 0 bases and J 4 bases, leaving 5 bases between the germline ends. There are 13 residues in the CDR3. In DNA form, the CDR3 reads TGCGCCAGCAGCTTGGATCGGAATCAGCCCCAGCATTTT. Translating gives CASSLDRNQPQHF. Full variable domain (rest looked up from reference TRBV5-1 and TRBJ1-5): KAGVTQTPRYLIKTRGQQVTLSCSPISGHRSVSWYQQTPGQGLQFLFEYFSETQRNKGNFPGRFSGRQFSNSRSEMNVSTLELGDSALYLCASSLDRNQPQHFGDGTRLSIL.

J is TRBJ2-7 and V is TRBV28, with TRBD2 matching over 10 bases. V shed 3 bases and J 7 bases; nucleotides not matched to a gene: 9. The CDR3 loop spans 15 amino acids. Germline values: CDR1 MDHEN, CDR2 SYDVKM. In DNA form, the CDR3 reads TGTGCCAGCAGTTTTCTAGCGGGAGCCCAGGGTGAGCAGTACTTC. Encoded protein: CASSFLAGAQGEQYF. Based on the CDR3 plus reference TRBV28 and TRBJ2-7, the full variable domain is DVKVTQSSRYLVKRTGEKVFLECVQDMDHENMFWYRQDPGLGLRLIYFSYDVKMKEKGDIPEGYSVSREKKERFSLILESASTNQTSMYLCASSFLAGAQGEQYFGPGTRLTVT.

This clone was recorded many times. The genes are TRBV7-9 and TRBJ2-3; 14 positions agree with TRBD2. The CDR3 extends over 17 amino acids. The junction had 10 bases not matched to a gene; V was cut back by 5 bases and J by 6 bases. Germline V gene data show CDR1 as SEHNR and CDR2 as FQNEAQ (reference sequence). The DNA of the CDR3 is TGTGCCAGCAGCCCAAAGGGACTAGCGGGAGCTTCGGATACGCAGTATTTT. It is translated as CASSPKGLAGASDTQYF.

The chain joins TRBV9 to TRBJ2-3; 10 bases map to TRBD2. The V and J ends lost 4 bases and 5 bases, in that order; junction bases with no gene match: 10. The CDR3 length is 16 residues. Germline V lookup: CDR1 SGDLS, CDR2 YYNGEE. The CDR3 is CASSPRASGRGDTQYF. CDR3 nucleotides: TGTGCCAGCAGCCCCAGGGCTAGCGGGAGAGGAGATACGCAGTATTTT.

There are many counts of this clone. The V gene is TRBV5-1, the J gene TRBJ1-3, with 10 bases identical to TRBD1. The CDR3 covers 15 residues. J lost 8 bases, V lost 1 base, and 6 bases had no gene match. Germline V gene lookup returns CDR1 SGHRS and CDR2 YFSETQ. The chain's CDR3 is CASSLTGQGYHTIYF. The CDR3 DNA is TGCGCCAGCAGCTTGACGGGACAGGGGTACCACACCATATATTTT.